What follows describes a single TCR beta chain. The clone's antigen remains unknown. Base qualities are not recorded, but no much larger clone differs from it by a single base. The CDR3 covers 15 residues, taking in both the cysteine and the phenylalanine. Of the read, only the CDR3 DNA is kept; its 45 bases are in frame from base 1. At the junction V is shortened by 2 bases and J by 7 bases, with 18 bases in between. Taken from the germline V gene, the CDR1 and CDR2 loops are MDHEN and SYDVKM. A single peripheral blood draw of around 100 mL on average was collected from each donor into heparinised tubes. A BD FACSAria II was used to sort naive, central memory, regulatory and stem cell-like memory CD4+ T cells with a panel that included CD45RO, CCR7, CD25, CD127, CD95 and CD27. A purity above 95% was achieved for all sorted populations. PBMCs were isolated immediately by Lymphoprep density gradient centrifugation and stained directly without culture. So that batch effects would be minimized, each experiment stained and sorted samples in pairs, pairing one healthy donor with one patient.

The data are from a study of beta chain features in type 1 diabetes (dated by TCRdb to 2016 to 2019). A note on the overall study: Patients and healthy donors did not differ in mean age, gender distribution, total cell number or subset yield. A total of roughly 100 million sorted cells were examined across all samples, and the number of cells per subset was strongly correlated with RNA yield. The study compared TCRB repertoires of sorted circulating CD4+ T cell subsets between recently diagnosed type 1 diabetes patients and matched healthy donors. Whereas all 30 or so donors provided naive and central memory subsets, regulatory and stem cell-like memory subsets were isolated from just 8 patients and roughly eight healthy donors. Overall results and qualifications from the work: In all four CD4+ subsets, TCRB CDR3 length was moderately but significantly shorter in type 1 diabetes patients. Sequencing cDNA rather than genomic DNA could over-represent highly expressing activated cells, although activation and CD3 levels did not differ between groups. Shorter templates might have been favored by PCR, but patient and control samples were amplified and corrected together, so both groups would have been affected equally by any skew. Naive, central memory and regulatory TCRB repertoires appeared to be more alike among patients than among healthy donors. Patients with type 1 diabetes made fewer insertions and deleted more nucleotides at VDJ recombination sites, implying thymic rearrangement abnormalities. HLA sub-analyses involved small numbers of individuals, so any influence of HLA type on TCRB rearrangement remained unresolved.

The entire amount of isolated RNA was reverse transcribed using the High Capacity cDNA Reverse Transcription Kit, so the sequenced TCRB transcripts were expressed ones. Deep immunoSEQ sequencing was performed on naive, central memory and regulatory T cell samples, with an average of around 3.4 million total reads per sample. Sorted cells were lysed in RLT buffer, and RNA was extracted using DNase-treated RNeasy Micro or Mini kits according to cell number. Each cell subset was processed on its own to prevent cross-contamination, while patient and healthy donor samples were processed together. The immunoSEQ multiplex PCR was used to amplify TCRB sequences from cDNA, generating 87-bp fragments that spanned the CDR3 region. Amplicons were sequenced on the Illumina HiSeq platform. On the study's bioinformatics: PCR bias was corrected computationally using synthetic template baselines, and reads within Hamming distance 2 were collapsed, with unmergeable singletons discarded. By aligning reads against IMGT, V, D and J genes, CDR3 length, and insertions or deletions at six rearrangement sites were assigned. Clonotype counts were normalized to sorted cell number within each subset before computing true diversity and Gini coefficients with the tcR R package. The overlap coefficient, calculated on TCRB nucleotide sequences, was used to quantify repertoire sharing. As a proxy for the pre-selection repertoire, out-of-frame TCRB sequences from naive cells were analyzed. Drawn from immuneACCESS, this table holds only the in-frame rearrangements with V and J called that TCRdb kept. Clones are partly lost; checked studies trace under half to an unresolved V gene and leave the rest unexplained. The DNA was the basis for D and trimming; V, J and clone size are from that table. The sample table contains 810,000 or so clones; only one count was recorded for 15% to 20% of them. 0.023% of the sample is in the top ten clones.

The sequence joins TRBV28 to TRBJ2-7; the D segment may tentatively be TRBD1 or TRBD2, each giving 5 matched bases. Sequenced input: naive CD4+ T cells from blood. According to the study, the label for this sample's cell subset or site signals: true naive CD4+ T cells. The clonotype was recovered from a woman aged 18-29 years in good health. The bases are TGTGCCAGCAGTTTACCCGGGACCCCTGGTCGGGAGCAGTACTTC. It encodes CASSLPGTPGREQYF. Supplemented by the reference TRBV28 and TRBJ2-7 proteins around the CDR3, the complete variable domain is DVKVTQSSRYLVKRTGEKVFLECVQDMDHENMFWYRQDPGLGLRLIYFSYDVKMKEKGDIPEGYSVSREKKERFSLILESASTNQTSMYLCASSLPGTPGREQYFGPGTRLTVT.